This paragraph covers one T cell receptor (beta chain) sequence. Original handling: From reference gene primer amplification, estimates of nucleated cell counts were derived. Data came from immunoSEQ multiplex PCR; TCRdb stores just in-frame clones and leaves some out. D and trimming come from the DNA, and the V and J calls and clone size come from that table. The sample carries about 70,000 clones, roughly 87% recorded once. Trimming pared 1 base from V and 5 bases from J, leaving 11 bases between. Germline-derived CDR1 and CDR2 are SGHTA and FQGNSA. The CDR3 runs to 14 residues. The data originate from a study of blood T cell repertoires in COVID-19. About the study: The origin of the acute and convalescent COVID-19 samples was the United States, Italy and Spain. The analysed material was cDNA or gDNA that came from T cells, B-cell-depleted T cells, or PBMCs.

The gene calls are TRBV7-2 and TRBJ1-1; weak D call: TRBD1 (5 bases). Sequencing was done on a sample of peripheral blood. The receptor comes from a woman aged 18-35 years with acute or convalescent COVID-19. This CDR3 is CASSLVPGETEAFF. The DNA for the CDR3 is TGTGCCAGCAGCTTAGTTCCGGGGGAGACTGAAGCTTTCTTT.